Each of the 17 T cell receptor beta chains below was sequenced from the same sample in a study of cytomegalovirus exposure and HLA in healthy donors. The PCR ran on 60 Vbeta and 13 Jbeta primers. This table comes from immunoSEQ multiplex PCR, and its TCRdb copy is limited to in-frame clones, with some not included. The profile covers approximately 150,000 clones, with around three quarters appearing a single time and roughly 2.1% taken by the ten largest. The sequencing input was PBMCs. Source of these receptors: a man in his forties or fifties in good health and CMV-seronegative.

This clone was counted between two and nine times. The rearrangement joins TRBV6-1 to TRBJ2-3; 8 bases agree with TRBD2. The CDR3 spans 14 residues. The J segment lost 3 bases and the V segment lost 6 bases, leaving 5 bases of the junction unmatched. Germline assignment: CDR1 MNHNS and CDR2 SASEGT. CDR3 in DNA: TGTGCCAGCAGCCACGGACTAGCAACAGATACGCAGTATTTT. Encoded protein: CASSHGLATDTQYF.

This clone is a singleton in its sample. J is TRBJ2-7 and V is TRBV5-1, with 9 bases that match TRBD1. This CDR3 has 13 amino acids. The ends lost 8 bases at V and 6 bases at J; junction bases unmatched: 9. Germline assignment: CDR1 SGHRS and CDR2 YFSETQ. CDR3 nucleotide sequence: TGCGCCAGTAAGGGACAGGGCCTTCTCGAGCAGTACTTC. Translation: CASKGQGLLEQYF.

This clone was picked up a small number of times. This chain's CDR3 is CASSVGLAGPSYSTDTQYF. The CDR3 coding sequence is TGTGCCAGCAGCGTGGGACTAGCGGGTCCCTCCTACAGCACAGATACGCAGTATTTT. This chain connects TRBV9 to TRBJ2-3; 12 bases fit TRBD2. Germline-derived CDR1 and CDR2 are SGDLS and YYNGEE. Germline trimming cut 2 bases from V and 0 bases from J; bases unmatched to any gene: 10. The CDR3 totals 19 residues.

As to this clone: At one boundary the junction diverges from the germline segment, which might be a read error. The rearrangement joins TRBV7-9 to TRBJ2-7; no firm D call. Germline CDR1 reads SEHNR; CDR2 reads FQNEAQ (reference sequence). CDR3 length equals 11 residues. The CDR3 DNA is TGTTCCAGCAGTAAAACCTACGAGCAGTACTTC. Protein sequence: CSSSKTYEQYF.

The chain employs TRBV5-6 and TRBJ1-1; D gene ambiguous. V was clipped by 1 base and J by 7 bases, with 11 bases between them. The CDR3 extends over 13 amino acids. Germline-derived CDR1 and CDR2 are SGHDT and YYEEEE. This chain's CDR3 is CASSLRHESEAFF. Here the CDR3 DNA reads TGTGCCAGCAGCTTGCGTCATGAGAGTGAAGCTTTCTTT.

The rearrangement links TRBV14 to TRBJ2-7; TRBD1 matches 9 bases. CDR1 is SGHDN and CDR2 is FVKESK in the germline V gene. Unmatched junction bases numbered 12, after V lost 1 base and J lost 5 bases. This CDR3 is built from 17 residues. The CDR3 nucleotides read TGTGCCAGCAGCCAAGCTCATCTCCGGGACAGGGTCCACGAGCAGTACTTC. It encodes CASSQAHLRDRVHEQYF. Drawing the rest from reference TRBV14 and TRBJ2-7, the complete variable domain is EAGVTQFPSHSVIEKGQTVTLRCDPISGHDNLYWYRRVMGKEIKFLLHFVKESKQDESGMPNNRFLAERTGGTYSTLKVQPAELEDSGVYFCASSQAHLRDRVHEQYFGPGTRLTVT.

The chain uses TRBV6-1 and TRBJ1-5; TRBD1 matches at 9 bases. In germline, CDR1 is MNHNS, CDR2 SASEGT. With V trimmed by 4 bases and J by 4 bases, 11 bases remained unmatched. The length of the CDR3 is 17 residues. CDR3 DNA sequence: TGTGCCAGCAGTGTCGAGGGGTGGACAGGGGCAAATCAGCCCCAGCATTTT. Translating gives CASSVEGWTGANQPQHF.

In its sample, this clone was seen a few times. The chain employs TRBV6-1 and TRBJ1-5, with 10 bases identical to TRBD1. J gave up 7 bases and V 0 bases, and 3 bases lay outside the gene matches. This CDR3 contains 15 residues. The V gene's germline CDR1 is MNHNS and CDR2 SASEGT. CDR3 in DNA: TGTGCCAGCAGTGAAGCGACAGGGGGCCACCAGCCCCAGCATTTT. Translated: CASSEATGGHQPQHF.

This clone came up once. This sequence joins TRBV7-6 and TRBJ1-6; D may be TRBD1 (6 bases). V was trimmed by 4 bases and J by 9 bases, leaving 16 bases between them. CDR1 SGHVS and CDR2 FNYEAQ come from the germline V gene. The CDR3 length is 15 residues. CDR3 DNA: TGTGCCAGCAGCTCCACAGGGCGGTTGGGTTCACCCCTCCACTTT. It is translated as CASSSTGRLGSPLHF.

The chain links TRBV5-1 to TRBJ2-5; 7 bases map to TRBD1. CDR1 and CDR2 from the germline V gene are SGHRS and YFSETQ. The J segment lost 2 bases and the V segment lost 0 bases, leaving 1 base of the junction unmatched. The CDR3 runs 14 residues. The CDR3 sequence: CASSLVQGQETQYF. The CDR3, as DNA: TGCGCCAGCAGCTTGGTACAGGGGCAAGAGACCCAGTACTTC.

The V call is TRBV27, the J call TRBJ1-6, with 9 bases aligning to TRBD1. V trimming: 6 bases; J trimming: 2 bases; junction bases outside the gene matches: 5. This CDR3 has 16 amino acids. CDR1 MNHEY and CDR2 SMNVEV come from the germline V gene (reference sequence). CDR3 DNA sequence: TGTGCCAGCAGCTTTAGACAGGGGGCCTATAATTCACCCCTCCACTTT. This codes for CASSFRQGAYNSPLHF.

This clone was picked up a small number of times. The chain uses TRBV9 and TRBJ2-2; TRBD1 matches at 7 bases. CDR1 is SGDLS, CDR2 YYNGEE, per germline. The CDR3 has 17 amino acids. V lost 1 base and J lost 1; bases outside the gene matches: 7. The CDR3 reads CASSVTGTAMNTGELFF. CDR3 nucleotide sequence: TGTGCCAGCAGCGTAACTGGGACAGCGATGAACACCGGGGAGCTGTTTTTT. The variable domain in full, completed from reference TRBV9 and TRBJ2-2, reads DSGVTQTPKHLITATGQRVTLRCSPRSGDLSVYWYQQSLDQGLQFLIQYYNGEERAKGNILERFSAQQFPDLHSELNLSSLELGDSALYFCASSVTGTAMNTGELFFGEGSRLTVL.

The rearrangement uses TRBV4-1 and TRBJ1-2; D gene uncertain. V dropped 4 bases and J dropped 7 bases, with 19 bases sitting between them. The CDR3 spans 15 residues. Germline CDR1 and CDR2: MGHRA and YSYEKL. CDR3: CASSPSREGGGGYTF. The CDR3 DNA is TGCGCCAGCAGCCCCTCCCGTGAGGGTGGTGGTGGCTACACCTTC.

The rearrangement uses TRBV5-8 and TRBJ1-5; TRBD1 might be the D (5 bases). CDR3 size: 15 residues. Germline V gene sequence: CDR1 SGHTS, CDR2 YDEGEE. Trimming stripped 4 bases from V and 1 base from J, with 12 bases between. CDR3 nucleotide sequence: TGTGCCAGCAGCGAGTCAGGGTTGAGCAATCAGCCCCAGCATTTT. Its translation: CASSESGLSNQPQHF.

CDR3 nucleotide sequence: TGTGCCAGCAGCCGACCCCCAGGGGTGGCTTCCTACGAGCAGTACTTC. Translating gives CASSRPPGVASYEQYF. This chain links TRBV28 with TRBJ2-7; TRBD1 might be the D (6 bases). CDR1 and CDR2 from the germline V gene are MDHEN and SYDVKM. The V end was cut by 6 bases, the J end by 1 base, with 19 bases between. This CDR3 has 16 amino acids.

This sequence joins TRBV7-9 and TRBJ2-5; D unresolved. V lost 1 base and J 4 bases, leaving 13 bases between the germline ends. Germline assignment: CDR1 SEHNR and CDR2 FQNEAQ (reference sequence). There are 15 residues in the CDR3. As DNA, the CDR3 is TGTGCCAGCAGCTTAGGGCAGTCGGGTTTAGAGACCCAGTACTTC. It encodes CASSLGQSGLETQYF. The full variable domain, with the rest looked up from reference TRBV7-9 and TRBJ2-5, is DTGVSQNPRHKITKRGQNVTFRCDPISEHNRLYWYRQTLGQGPEFLTYFQNEAQLEKSRLLSDRFSAERPKGSFSTLEIQRTEQGDSAMYLCASSLGQSGLETQYFGPGTRLLVL.

The chain has TRBV6-5 and TRBJ1-2; 7 bases line up with TRBD1. Germline CDR1 MNHEY, CDR2 SVGAGI. CDR3 length: 11 residues. With V trimmed by 6 bases and J by 11 bases, 6 bases remained unmatched. CDR3 coding DNA: TGTGCCAGCAGATATGGGACAGATTACACCTTC. Encoded protein: CASRYGTDYTF.